These 18 T cell receptor beta chains originate from one sample sequenced in a study of blood T cell repertoires in COVID-19. Using immunoSEQ multiplex PCR, the repertoire was profiled, and TCRdb retains in-frame clones only, with some absent. The data contain around 270,000 clones, roughly 89% of them singletons. Sequenced sample: peripheral blood. These receptors came from a woman aged 40 to 50 who had recovered from COVID-19.

The CDR3, as DNA: TGCGCCAGCAGCTTCCGGACAGGGCTTGTAGAGACCCAGTACTTC. Its translation is CASSFRTGLVETQYF. The chain links TRBV5-1 to TRBJ2-5; 8 bases map to TRBD1. The ends lost 2 bases at V and 4 bases at J; junction bases unmatched: 7. This CDR3 has 15 amino acids. CDR1 is SGHRS and CDR2 is YFSETQ in the germline V gene.

The chain employs TRBV7-9 and TRBJ1-1; D is perhaps TRBD1 (5 bases). The germline CDR1 and CDR2 sequences are SEHNR and FQNEAQ (reference sequence). The CDR3 loop spans 17 amino acids. The V end was cut by 4 bases, the J end by 4 bases, with 22 bases between. DNA of the CDR3: TGTGCCAGCAGCTCCTATAGACAGACCCTGGGTAGCACTGAAGCTTTCTTT. This gives the protein CASSSYRQTLGSTEAFF. The whole variable domain, remainder taken from reference TRBV7-9 and TRBJ1-1, is DTGVSQNPRHKITKRGQNVTFRCDPISEHNRLYWYRQTLGQGPEFLTYFQNEAQLEKSRLLSDRFSAERPKGSFSTLEIQRTEQGDSAMYLCASSSYRQTLGSTEAFFGQGTRLTVV.

This clone showed up just once. The V call is TRBV27, the J call TRBJ1-2, with TRBD1 identical over 10 bases. In germline, CDR1 is MNHEY, CDR2 SMNVEV (reference sequence). The V gene end was trimmed by 6 bases and the J gene end by 4 bases; junction bases not matched to a gene: 8. The CDR3 is 15 residues long. CDR3 residues: CASSGRGDRGYGYTF. In nucleotides, the CDR3 is TGTGCCAGCAGCGGACGTGGGGACAGGGGCTATGGCTACACCTTC.

The CDR3 here is CASSLVGGAKDEQFF. The CDR3 region has the DNA TGCGCCAGCAGCTTGGTAGGGGGGGCCAAAGATGAGCAGTTCTTC. The V call is TRBV5-1, the J call TRBJ2-1; TRBD2 is a possible D gene (7 bases). The germline gives CDR1 SGHRS, CDR2 YFSETQ. This CDR3 region has 15 residues. Trimming took off 0 bases at V and 8 bases at J, with 15 bases between the two ends.

The rearrangement links TRBV12-3 or TRBV12-4 to TRBJ1-5; no definite D call. The V end was cut by 6 bases, the J end by 9 bases, with 9 bases between. The CDR3 contains 11 residues. CDR3: CASRASGPQHF. In DNA, the CDR3 is TGTGCCAGCAGAGCCTCGGGGCCCCAGCATTTT.

The chain uses TRBV7-8 and TRBJ2-2; weak D call: TRBD1 (5 bases). The CDR3 extends over 16 amino acids. From germline, CDR1 is SGHVS and CDR2 FQNEAQ. The V end was cut by 6 bases, the J end by 5 bases, with 19 bases between. The CDR3 region is CASSFGQVQDTGELFF. The CDR3, as DNA: TGTGCCAGCAGTTTCGGACAAGTACAGGATACCGGGGAGCTGTTTTTT.

The chain combines TRBV3-1 (or the pseudogene TRBV3-2) with TRBJ1-4; possible D gene TRBD1, 5 bases. CDR3 length: 15 residues. Trimming took 2 bases from V and 1 from J, leaving 8 bases between them. CDR1 LGHDT and CDR2 YNNKEL come from the germline V gene (reference sequence). The CDR3 loop reads CASSQKGRTNEKLFF. The CDR3 region has the DNA TGTGCCAGCAGCCAAAAGGGGCGAACTAATGAAAAACTGTTTTTT.

The chain has TRBV6-4 and TRBJ2-3, with TRBD1 matching 7 bases. V lost 3 bases and J lost 4; bases outside the gene matches: 4. In germline, CDR1 is MRHNA, CDR2 SNTAGT. This CDR3 contains 14 residues. The CDR3 loop reads CASSDETGSDTQYF. The DNA of the CDR3 is TGTGCCAGCAGTGATGAGACAGGGTCAGATACGCAGTATTTT.

This clone appeared a single time. This chain uses TRBV6-5 with TRBJ1-2; 7 nucleotides agree with TRBD1. The CDR3 is made up of 13 amino acids. CDR1 MNHEY and CDR2 SVGAGI come from the germline V gene. V lost 2 bases to trimming and J lost 7 bases; unmatched junction nucleotides: 4. CDR3 sequence reads: CASSYHTGVGYTF. Here the CDR3 DNA reads TGTGCCAGCAGTTACCACACAGGGGTTGGCTACACCTTC.

The chain links TRBV20-1 to TRBJ2-7, with 12 bases that match TRBD1. Losses at the gene ends were 5 bases for V and 4 bases for J; bases not matched to a gene: 9. From germline, CDR1 is DFQATT and CDR2 SNEGSKA (reference sequence). The CDR3 has 15 amino acids. The CDR3 is CSAGGPGQGAYEQYF. CDR3 coding DNA: TGCAGTGCTGGTGGGCCGGGACAGGGGGCGTACGAGCAGTACTTC.

The rearrangement joins TRBV20-1 to TRBJ2-1, with no clear D. V was shortened by 3 bases and J by 7 bases, with 7 bases between the two germline ends. There are 11 residues in the CDR3. Germline CDR1 is DFQATT and CDR2 is SNEGSKA (reference sequence). The DNA for the CDR3 is TGCAGTGCTAGGGCCGTAAATGAGCAGTTCTTC. Amino acid sequence: CSARAVNEQFF.

Turning to this clone: The sample has other DNA sequences that encode this CDR3 too. The chain has TRBV5-1 and TRBJ2-5; weak D call: TRBD1 (5 bases). V lost 0 bases, J lost 5 bases, and 14 bases lay in between. CDR1 is SGHRS and CDR2 is YFSETQ in the germline V gene. The CDR3 is 15 amino acids. The CDR3 protein is CASSLAGQGGETQYF. The CDR3 DNA sequence: TGCGCCAGCAGCTTGGCCGGGCAGGGCGGCGAGACCCAGTACTTC.

The chain employs TRBV11-2 and TRBJ2-5; TRBD1 agrees at 8 bases. Trimming took 0 bases from V and 5 from J; bases not matched to a gene: 5. The germline V gene encodes CDR1 SGHAT and CDR2 FQNNGV. The CDR3 consists of 15 residues. The CDR3 bases are TGTGCCAGCAGCTTAGAGACAGGGGTGGGGGAGACCCAGTACTTC. It codes for CASSLETGVGETQYF.

The chain links TRBV18 to TRBJ1-3; D ambiguous. V lost 3 bases and J lost 3, with 9 bases in between. Germline V gene data show CDR1 as KGHSH and CDR2 as LQKENI. This CDR3 is built from 14 residues. CDR3 bases: TGTGCCAGCTCACCCTCCGCTAATGGAAACACCATATATTTT. Its protein product is CASSPSANGNTIYF.

The gene calls are TRBV10-1 and TRBJ2-7, with 8 bases that match TRBD2. Germline trimming cut 2 bases from V and 3 bases from J; bases unmatched to any gene: 3. The CDR3 covers 14 residues. Germline V CDR1 and CDR2: WNHNN, SYGVQD (reference sequence). CDR3 amino acids: CASSEGTRDYEQYF. For the CDR3, the DNA is TGCGCCAGCAGTGAGGGGACTAGGGACTACGAGCAGTACTTC.

The rearrangement links TRBV24-1 to TRBJ1-1, with 12 bases lining up with TRBD1. Germline CDR1 is KGHDR and CDR2 is SFDVKD. The V segment lost 2 bases and the J segment 6 bases; nucleotides outside the gene matches: 3. This CDR3 contains 15 residues. Here the CDR3 reads CATSDSGQGASEAFF. DNA of the CDR3: TGTGCCACCAGTGATTCGGGACAGGGGGCCTCTGAAGCTTTCTTT.

This clone appeared once. The chain has TRBV9 and TRBJ1-2, with 11 bases that match TRBD1. V lost 0 bases and J lost 2; bases outside the gene matches: 3. CDR3 length equals 16 residues. Germline assignment: CDR1 SGDLS and CDR2 YYNGEE. This chain's CDR3 is CASSVGWTGGNYGYTF. The CDR3 DNA sequence: TGTGCCAGCAGCGTAGGGTGGACAGGGGGCAACTATGGCTACACCTTC.

The chain has TRBV28 and TRBJ1-4; weak D call: TRBD1 (6 bases). The germline V gene encodes CDR1 MDHEN and CDR2 SYDVKM. The V end was cut by 1 base, the J end by 7 bases, with 13 bases between. This CDR3 is built from 15 residues. The DNA for the CDR3 is TGTGCCAGCAGTTTATTGCAGGGGCTAGGTGAAAAACTGTTTTTT. This encodes CASSLLQGLGEKLFF.